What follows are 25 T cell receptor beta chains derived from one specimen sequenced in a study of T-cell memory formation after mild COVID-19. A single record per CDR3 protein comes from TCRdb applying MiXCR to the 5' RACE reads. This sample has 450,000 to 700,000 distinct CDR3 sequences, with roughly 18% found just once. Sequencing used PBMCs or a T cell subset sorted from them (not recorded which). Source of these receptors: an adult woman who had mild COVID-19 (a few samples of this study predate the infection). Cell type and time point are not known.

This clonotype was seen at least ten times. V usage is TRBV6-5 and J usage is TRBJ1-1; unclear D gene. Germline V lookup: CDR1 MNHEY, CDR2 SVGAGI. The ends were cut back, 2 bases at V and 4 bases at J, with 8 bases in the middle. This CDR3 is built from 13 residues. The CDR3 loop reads CASSYGQSTEAFF. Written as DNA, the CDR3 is TGTGCCAGCAGTTACGGCCAGAGCACTGAAGCTTTCTTT.

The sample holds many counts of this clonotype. CDR3 protein: CASSRDRETQYF. CDR3 bases: TGTGCCAGCAGCCGGGACAGGGAGACCCAGTACTTC. The V gene is TRBV27, the J gene TRBJ2-5, with 8 nucleotides matching TRBD1. Germline loops: CDR1 MNHEY, CDR2 SMNVEV (reference sequence). The CDR3 spans 12 residues. The V segment lost 6 bases and the J segment 5 bases; nucleotides outside the gene matches: 2.

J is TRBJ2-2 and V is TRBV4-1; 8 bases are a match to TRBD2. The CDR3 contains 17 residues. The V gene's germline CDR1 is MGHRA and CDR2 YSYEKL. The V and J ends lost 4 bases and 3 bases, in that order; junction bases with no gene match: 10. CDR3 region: CASSRRGGRVDTGELFF. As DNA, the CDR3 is TGCGCCAGCAGCCGCCGGGGGGGCAGGGTAGACACCGGGGAGCTGTTTTTT.

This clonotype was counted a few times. The CDR3 DNA reads as TGTGCCAGCAGCTTGGGACACTTCAATGAGCAGTTCTTC. Its protein product is CASSLGHFNEQFF. This rearrangement joins TRBV7-8 to TRBJ2-1; maybe TRBD1 (6 bases). The CDR3 has 13 residues. Germline lookup yields CDR1 SGHVS and CDR2 FQNEAQ. The germline V and J ends were trimmed by 3 bases and 6 bases, with 9 bases remaining between them.

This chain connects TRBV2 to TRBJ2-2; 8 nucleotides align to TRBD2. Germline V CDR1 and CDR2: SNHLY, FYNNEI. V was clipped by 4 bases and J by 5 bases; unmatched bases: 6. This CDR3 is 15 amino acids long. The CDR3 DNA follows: TGTGCCAGCAGTGGCGCAGTAGCGGGGACCGGGGAGCTGTTTTTT. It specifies CASSGAVAGTGELFF.

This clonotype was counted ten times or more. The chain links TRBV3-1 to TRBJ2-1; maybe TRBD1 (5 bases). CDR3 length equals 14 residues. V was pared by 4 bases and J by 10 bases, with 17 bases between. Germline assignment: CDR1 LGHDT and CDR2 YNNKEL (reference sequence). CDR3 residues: CASSRESRRVEQFF. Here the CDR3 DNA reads TGTGCCAGCAGCCGAGAAAGTCGCAGGGTGGAGCAGTTCTTC.

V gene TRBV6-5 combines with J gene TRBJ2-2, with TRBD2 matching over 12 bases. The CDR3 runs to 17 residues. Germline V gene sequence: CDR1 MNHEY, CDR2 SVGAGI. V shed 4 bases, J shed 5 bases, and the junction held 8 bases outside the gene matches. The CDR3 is CASSWASGGARTGELFF. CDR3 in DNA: TGTGCCAGCAGTTGGGCTAGCGGGGGGGCCCGGACCGGGGAGCTGTTTTTT.

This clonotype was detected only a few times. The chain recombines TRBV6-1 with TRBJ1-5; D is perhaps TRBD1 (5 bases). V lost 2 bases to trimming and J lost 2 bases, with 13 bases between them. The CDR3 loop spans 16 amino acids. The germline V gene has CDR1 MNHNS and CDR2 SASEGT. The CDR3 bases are TGTGCCAGCAGTGAACTCAGGGACCTAGGCAATCAGCCCCAGCATTTT. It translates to CASSELRDLGNQPQHF.

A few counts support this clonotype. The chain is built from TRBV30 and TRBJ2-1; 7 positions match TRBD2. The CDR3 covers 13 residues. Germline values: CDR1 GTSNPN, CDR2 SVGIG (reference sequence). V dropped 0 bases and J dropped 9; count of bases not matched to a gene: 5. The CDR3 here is CAWSVGGVSEQFF. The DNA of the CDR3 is TGTGCCTGGAGTGTGGGAGGGGTTAGTGAGCAGTTCTTC.

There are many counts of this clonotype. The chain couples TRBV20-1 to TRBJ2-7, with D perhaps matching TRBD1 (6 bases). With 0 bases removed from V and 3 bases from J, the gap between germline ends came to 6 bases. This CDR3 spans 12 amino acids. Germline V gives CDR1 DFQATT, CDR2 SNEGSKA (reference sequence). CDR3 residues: CSARETGYEQYF. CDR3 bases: TGCAGTGCTAGAGAGACAGGCTACGAGCAGTACTTC.

The CDR3 reads CASRTPGSWNTGELFF. The CDR3 region has the DNA TGTGCCAGTAGAACTCCAGGGTCCTGGAACACCGGGGAGCTGTTTTTT. The chain couples TRBV19 to TRBJ2-2; tentative D call: TRBD1 (5 bases). The CDR3 loop spans 16 amino acids. Germline values: CDR1 LNHDA, CDR2 SQIVND (reference sequence). Trimming left V 6 bases short and J 1 base short, with 15 bases between.

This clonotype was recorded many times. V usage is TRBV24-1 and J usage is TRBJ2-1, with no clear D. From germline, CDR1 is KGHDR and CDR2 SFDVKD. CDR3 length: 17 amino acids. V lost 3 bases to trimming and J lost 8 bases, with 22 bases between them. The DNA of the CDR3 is TGTGCCACCAGTGATCCCAGGCAGGCCGCACGTATAGATGAGCAGTTCTTC. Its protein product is CATSDPRQAARIDEQFF.

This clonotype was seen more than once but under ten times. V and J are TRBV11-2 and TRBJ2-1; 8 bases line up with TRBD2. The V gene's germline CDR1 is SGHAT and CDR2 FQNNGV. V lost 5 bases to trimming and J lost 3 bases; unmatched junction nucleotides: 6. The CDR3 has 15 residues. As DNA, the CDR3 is TGTGCCAGCAGCCACCGCGGGACTAGCTACAATGAGCAGTTCTTC. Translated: CASSHRGTSYNEQFF.

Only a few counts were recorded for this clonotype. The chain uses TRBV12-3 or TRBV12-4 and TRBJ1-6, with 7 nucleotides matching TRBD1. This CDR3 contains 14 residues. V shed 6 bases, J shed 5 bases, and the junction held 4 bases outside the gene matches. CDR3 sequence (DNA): TGTGCCAGCAGGCGGACAGGAAATAATTCACCCCTCCACTTT. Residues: CASRRTGNNSPLHF.

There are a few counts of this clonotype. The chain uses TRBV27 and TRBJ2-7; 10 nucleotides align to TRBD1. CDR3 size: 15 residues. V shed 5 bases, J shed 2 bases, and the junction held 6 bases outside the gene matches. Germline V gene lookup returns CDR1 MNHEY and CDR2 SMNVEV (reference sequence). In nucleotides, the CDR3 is TGTGCCAGCAGTAGGGGACAGGGGCTGGCCTACGAGCAGTACTTC. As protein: CASSRGQGLAYEQYF.

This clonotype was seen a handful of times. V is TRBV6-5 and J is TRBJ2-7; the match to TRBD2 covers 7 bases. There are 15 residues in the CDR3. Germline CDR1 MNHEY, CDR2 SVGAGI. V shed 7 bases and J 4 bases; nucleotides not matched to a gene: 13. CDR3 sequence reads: CASTRVRSGTYEQYF. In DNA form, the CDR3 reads TGTGCCAGCACAAGGGTCAGGAGCGGGACGTACGAGCAGTACTTC.

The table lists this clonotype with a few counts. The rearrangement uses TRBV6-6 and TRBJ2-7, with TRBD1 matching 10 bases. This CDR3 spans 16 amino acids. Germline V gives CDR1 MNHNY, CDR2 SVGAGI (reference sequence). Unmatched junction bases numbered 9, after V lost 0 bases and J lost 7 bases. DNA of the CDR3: TGTGCCAGCAGTTACTCTAGGGACAGGGGACCGATTGAGCAGTACTTC. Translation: CASSYSRDRGPIEQYF.

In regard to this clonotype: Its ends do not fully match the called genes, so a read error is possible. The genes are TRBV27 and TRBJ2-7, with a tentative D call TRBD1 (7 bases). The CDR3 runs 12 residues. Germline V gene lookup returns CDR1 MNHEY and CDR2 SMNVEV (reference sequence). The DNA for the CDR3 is TGTACCAGGGGGGCCCCAACCTACGAGCAGTACTTC. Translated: CTRGAPTYEQYF.

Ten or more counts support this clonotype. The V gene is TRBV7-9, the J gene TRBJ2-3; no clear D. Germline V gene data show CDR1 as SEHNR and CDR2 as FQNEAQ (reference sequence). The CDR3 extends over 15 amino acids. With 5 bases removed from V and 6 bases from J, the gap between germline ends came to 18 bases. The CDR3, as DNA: TGTGCCAGCAGCACCTTACAAGTTGGGGTCGATACGCAGTATTTT. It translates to CASSTLQVGVDTQYF.

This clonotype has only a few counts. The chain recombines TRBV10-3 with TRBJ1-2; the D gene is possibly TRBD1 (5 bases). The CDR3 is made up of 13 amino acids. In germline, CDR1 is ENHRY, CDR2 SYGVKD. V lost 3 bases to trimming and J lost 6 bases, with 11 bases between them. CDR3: CAISEGRENGYTF. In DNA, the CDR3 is TGTGCCATCAGTGAAGGCAGGGAGAATGGCTACACCTTC.

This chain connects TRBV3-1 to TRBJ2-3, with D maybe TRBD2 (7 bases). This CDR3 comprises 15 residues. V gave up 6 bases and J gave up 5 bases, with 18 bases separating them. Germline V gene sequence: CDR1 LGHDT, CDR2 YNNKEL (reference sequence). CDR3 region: CASRPLGGGGDTQYF. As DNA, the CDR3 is TGTGCCAGCAGACCCTTAGGGGGAGGGGGAGATACGCAGTATTTT.

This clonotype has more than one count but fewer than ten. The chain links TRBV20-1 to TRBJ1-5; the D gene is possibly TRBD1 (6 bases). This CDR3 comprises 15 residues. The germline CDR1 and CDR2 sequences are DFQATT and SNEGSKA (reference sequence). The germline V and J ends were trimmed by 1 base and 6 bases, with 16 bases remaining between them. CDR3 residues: CSARVGGLLVQPQHF. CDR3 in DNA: TGCAGTGCTAGAGTTGGGGGCCTTCTGGTTCAGCCCCAGCATTTT.

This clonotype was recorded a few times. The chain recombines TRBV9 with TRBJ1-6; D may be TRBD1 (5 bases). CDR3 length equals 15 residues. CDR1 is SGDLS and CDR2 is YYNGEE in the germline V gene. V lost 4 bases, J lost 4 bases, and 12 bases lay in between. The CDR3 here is CASSLTGFYNSPLHF. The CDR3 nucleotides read TGTGCCAGCAGCCTAACAGGTTTTTATAATTCACCCCTCCACTTT.

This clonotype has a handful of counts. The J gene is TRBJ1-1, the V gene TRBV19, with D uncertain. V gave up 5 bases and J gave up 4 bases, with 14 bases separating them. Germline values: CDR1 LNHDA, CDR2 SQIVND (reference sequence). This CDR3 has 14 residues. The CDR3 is CASSPRGRTTEAFF. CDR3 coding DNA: TGTGCCAGTAGTCCCCGAGGACGGACCACTGAAGCTTTCTTT.

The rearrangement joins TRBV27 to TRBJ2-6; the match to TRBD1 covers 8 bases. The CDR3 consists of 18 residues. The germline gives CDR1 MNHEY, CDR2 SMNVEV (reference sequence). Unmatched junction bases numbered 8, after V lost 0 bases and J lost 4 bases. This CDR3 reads CASSLSRTGRSGANVLTF. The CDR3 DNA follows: TGTGCCAGCAGTTTATCACGGACAGGGAGGTCAGGGGCCAACGTCCTGACTTTC.